These 10 T cell receptor beta chains were sequenced from one sample in a study of T cells after posttransplantation cyclophosphamide. Busulfan-fludarabine conditioning, marrow transplant, and cyclophosphamide on days +3 and +4 were administered. The table came from immunoSEQ multiplex PCR; TCRdb's copy has only in-frame clones and leaves some out. Here the sample spans about 7,800 clones, roughly 90% being singletons. Material: CD4+ T cells sorted from blood, obtained approximately 45 months after allogeneic stem cell transplant with posttransplant cyclophosphamide. These receptors originate from a female patient in her 50s who received an allogeneic stem cell transplant from a related donor, was CMV-positive, and had no GVHD. The T cells may come from the graft donor.

The chain is built from TRBV7-9 and TRBJ2-3, with 8 bases aligning to TRBD2. The V gene end was trimmed by 2 bases and the J gene end by 9 bases; junction bases not matched to a gene: 1. This CDR3 has 12 residues. CDR1 and CDR2 (germline): SEHNR, FQNEAQ (reference sequence). The CDR3 coding sequence is TGTGCCAGCAGCTTAACGGGAGGGACGCAGTATTTT. Protein product: CASSLTGGTQYF.

V gene TRBV13 combines with J gene TRBJ2-1; D is undetermined. The germline CDR1 and CDR2 sequences are PRHDT and FYEKMQ (reference sequence). Trimming pared 5 bases from V and 10 bases from J, leaving 15 bases between. The CDR3 covers 13 residues. CDR3 loop: CASSTVAASEQFF. The CDR3, as DNA: TGTGCCAGCAGCACCGTAGCCGCGTCCGAGCAGTTCTTC.

The chain carries TRBV30 and TRBJ2-7; D remains ambiguous. Germline V gene lookup returns CDR1 GTSNPN and CDR2 SVGIG (reference sequence). Between the trimmed V and J ends, which lost 5 bases and 6 bases, there was a span of 20 bases. The CDR3 sequence is 14 residues long. DNA of the CDR3: TGTGCCTGGGGTCCGTTCCTGTGGCGGTCCGAGCAGTACTTC. Its protein is CAWGPFLWRSEQYF.

This clone was seen a single time. The chain uses TRBV10-3 and TRBJ2-1; TRBD2 is a possible D gene (5 bases). The V and J ends lost 7 bases and 1 base respectively, with 11 bases between them. Germline-derived CDR1 and CDR2 are ENHRY and SYGVKD. This CDR3 has 14 residues. CDR3 bases: TGTGCCATCACAAAAGCGGCTTCCTACAATGAGCAGTTCTTC. It yields the protein CAITKAASYNEQFF.

V and J are TRBV2 and TRBJ2-7; 9 bases fit TRBD1. Unmatched junction bases numbered 11, after V lost 4 bases and J lost 7 bases. The CDR3 is 15 residues long. CDR1 SNHLY and CDR2 FYNNEI come from the germline V gene. The CDR3 DNA is TGTGCCAGCAGTGCGAGGACAGGGGAAGAGTGGGAGCAGTACTTC. Its translation: CASSARTGEEWEQYF. Full variable domain (outside the CDR3, taken from reference TRBV2 and TRBJ2-7): EPEVTQTPSHQVTQMGQEVILRCVPISNHLYFYWYRQILGQKVEFLVSFYNNEISEKSEIFDDQFSVERPDGSNFTLKIRSTKLEDSAMYFCASSARTGEEWEQYFGPGTRLTVT.

This sequence joins TRBV10-2 and TRBJ2-3; TRBD1 might be the D (6 bases). This CDR3 spans 13 amino acids. Trimming took off 6 bases at V and 6 bases at J, with 13 bases between the two ends. Germline assignment: CDR1 WSHSY and CDR2 SAAADI. CDR3 bases: TGCGCCAGCAGCATCGGACAGACGGATACGCAGTATTTT. Protein: CASSIGQTDTQYF.

The V and J genes are TRBV7-6 and TRBJ2-5, with D hard to call. V shed 5 bases and J shed 0 bases, with 7 bases lying between them. Germline lookup yields CDR1 SGHVS and CDR2 FNYEAQ. CDR3 length equals 13 residues. The CDR3 DNA reads as TGTGCCAGCAGCCCCTCGTACCAAGAGACCCAGTACTTC. Translated: CASSPSYQETQYF.

This clone was found once. The rearrangement links TRBV5-1 to TRBJ1-1; D perhaps matches TRBD1 (5 bases). The ends were cut back, 6 bases at V and 4 bases at J, with 16 bases in the middle. Germline V gene lookup returns CDR1 SGHRS and CDR2 YFSETQ. This CDR3 has 14 residues. CDR3 coding DNA: TGCGCCAGCAAGACGGGGGGAGGTAGCACTGAAGCTTTCTTT. Its translation: CASKTGGGSTEAFF.

The rearrangement links TRBV6-5 to TRBJ1-3, with 9 bases identical to TRBD1. Trimming at V came to 6 bases and at J to 7 bases, leaving 10 bases not matched to a gene. Germline V gene data show CDR1 as MNHEY and CDR2 as SVGAGI. The CDR3 runs to 15 residues. Written as DNA, the CDR3 is TGTGCCAGCAGCTCCGACAGGGGGAATTGGAACACCATATATTTT. It translates to CASSSDRGNWNTIYF.

The chain is built from TRBV5-4 and TRBJ2-4; 10 bases are a match to TRBD1. The germline V gene has CDR1 SGHNT and CDR2 YYREEE (reference sequence). The CDR3 consists of 15 residues. The ends lost 4 bases at V and 4 bases at J; junction bases unmatched: 5. CDR3 region: CASSHRQGAKNIQYF. The DNA for the CDR3 is TGTGCCAGCAGCCATAGACAGGGGGCGAAAAACATTCAGTACTTC.